The next 30 T cell receptor beta chains were all read from a single sample in a study of blood T cell repertoires in COVID-19. Generated by immunoSEQ multiplex PCR, the TCRdb table keeps only in-frame clones and is missing some. The sample lists roughly 250,000 clones, around 86% occurring once. The sequenced sample consisted of PBMCs or T cells enriched from blood (not recorded which). The receptors originated from a woman in her forties or fifties who had recovered from COVID-19.

This chain connects TRBV7-6 to TRBJ2-7, with TRBD2 matching 9 bases. The junction had 6 bases not matched to a gene; V was cut back by 3 bases and J by 3 bases. Germline V gene data show CDR1 as SGHVS and CDR2 as FNYEAQ. This CDR3 contains 15 residues. In DNA form, the CDR3 reads TGTGCCAGCAGCTTTCGTTCTAGCGGGATCTACGAGCAGTACTTC. Its protein is CASSFRSSGIYEQYF.

CDR3 DNA: TGTGCCAGCAGCTCGACCGGACAGGGGAATTCACCCCTCCACTTT. Amino acids: CASSSTGQGNSPLHF. The gene calls are TRBV7-3 and TRBJ1-6; TRBD1 agrees at 9 bases. Germline loops: CDR1 SGHTA, CDR2 FQGTGA. The J segment lost 7 bases and the V segment lost 4 bases, leaving 5 bases of the junction unmatched. This CDR3 is 15 amino acids long. Based on the CDR3 plus reference TRBV7-3 and TRBJ1-6, the full variable domain is GAGVSQTPSNKVTEKGKYVELRCDPISGHTALYWYRQSLGQGPEFLIYFQGTGAADDSGLPNDRFFAVRPEGSVSTLKIQRTERGDSAVYLCASSSTGQGNSPLHFGNGTRLTVT.

This clone has just one count. The rearrangement uses TRBV7-6 and TRBJ2-6; 9 positions agree with TRBD1. This CDR3 spans 15 amino acids. The germline V gene has CDR1 SGHVS and CDR2 FNYEAQ. The ends lost 5 bases at V and 5 bases at J; junction bases unmatched: 4. As DNA, the CDR3 is TGTGCCAGCAGCCCGGGACAGGGCTGGGCCAACGTCCTGACTTTC. It yields the protein CASSPGQGWANVLTF.

The gene calls are TRBV9 and TRBJ2-3; TRBD1 aligns across 8 bases. Trimming took 3 bases from V and 3 from J; bases not matched to a gene: 6. The germline CDR1 and CDR2 sequences are SGDLS and YYNGEE. The CDR3 spans 15 residues. CDR3 loop: CASSAQGAGTDTQYF. The CDR3 bases are TGTGCCAGCAGCGCTCAGGGGGCAGGGACAGATACGCAGTATTTT.

The gene calls are TRBV4-1 and TRBJ1-1; D unresolved. Per the germline V gene, CDR1 is MGHRA and CDR2 is YSYEKL. The CDR3 contains 15 residues. V dropped 1 base and J dropped 3 bases, with 12 bases sitting between them. The CDR3 is CASSQGRLRYTEAFF. CDR3 bases: TGCGCCAGCAGCCAAGGGAGGCTTAGGTACACTGAAGCTTTCTTT.

V gene TRBV7-8 combines with J gene TRBJ2-3, with 11 bases fitting TRBD2. The CDR3 spans 16 residues. Germline V CDR1 and CDR2: SGHVS, FQNEAQ. V dropped 3 bases and J dropped 1; count of bases not matched to a gene: 3. The CDR3 spells CASSLLAGGRTDTQYF. CDR3 in DNA: TGTGCCAGCAGCTTGTTAGCGGGAGGGCGCACAGATACGCAGTATTTT.

The chain couples TRBV2 to TRBJ1-1, with 7 bases fitting TRBD1. V shed 8 bases and J 1 base; nucleotides not matched to a gene: 10. The CDR3 is 15 amino acids. Germline V lookup: CDR1 SNHLY, CDR2 FYNNEI. The CDR3 DNA sequence: TGTGCCAGCGGGGGGTCGGACAGGAGGAACACTGAAGCTTTCTTT. Protein product: CASGGSDRRNTEAFF. Together with reference TRBV2 and TRBJ1-1, the CDR3 gives the full variable domain: EPEVTQTPSHQVTQMGQEVILRCVPISNHLYFYWYRQILGQKVEFLVSFYNNEISEKSEIFDDQFSVERPDGSNFTLKIRSTKLEDSAMYFCASGGSDRRNTEAFFGQGTRLTVV.

The chain uses TRBV20-1 and TRBJ1-1, with unresolved D. Germline CDR1 is DFQATT and CDR2 is SNEGSKA (reference sequence). Trimming removed 6 bases from V and 6 bases from J, with 11 bases in between. This CDR3 has 11 residues. The CDR3 bases are TGCAGTGCCGTACTACGAGCTGAAGCTTTCTTT. Translating it yields CSAVLRAEAFF.

This chain joins TRBV4-2 and TRBJ1-5, with unresolved D. Germline loops: CDR1 LGHNA, CDR2 YNFKEQ. The V end was cut by 1 base, the J end by 7 bases, with 17 bases between. CDR3 length: 16 residues. Here the CDR3 reads CASSQVERSSPQPQHF. As DNA, the CDR3 is TGTGCCAGCAGCCAAGTCGAGAGGTCCTCCCCGCAGCCCCAGCATTTT.

This clone came up a few times. CDR3 DNA: TGTGCCAGCAGCACAACCGGGACAGGGGGCTACGAGCAGTACTTC. Protein product: CASSTTGTGGYEQYF. The chain has TRBV7-9 and TRBJ2-7; 11 bases fit TRBD1. The CDR3 runs 15 residues. Germline CDR1 reads SEHNR; CDR2 reads FQNEAQ (reference sequence). After removal of 5 bases from V and 3 bases from J, the junction contained 6 bases not matched to a gene.

The V and J genes are TRBV5-4 and TRBJ2-2; 9 positions agree with TRBD2. The CDR3 length is 18 residues. Germline loops: CDR1 SGHNT, CDR2 YYREEE (reference sequence). The junction had 13 bases not matched to a gene; V was cut back by 0 bases and J by 7 bases. The CDR3 loop is CASSLGSSGAHVYGELFF. For the CDR3, the DNA is TGTGCCAGCAGCTTGGGGTCTAGCGGGGCCCATGTGTACGGGGAGCTGTTTTTT.

The genes are TRBV28 and TRBJ1-5; the match to TRBD1 covers 7 bases. Looked up from germline, CDR1 is MDHEN and CDR2 is SYDVKM. CDR3 size: 15 residues. The ends lost 5 bases at V and 0 bases at J; junction bases unmatched: 4. The CDR3 nucleotides are TGTGCCAGCAGTCCGGGGACAGTTAGCAATCAGCCCCAGCATTTT. Translating it yields CASSPGTVSNQPQHF.

CDR3 in DNA: TGTGCCAGCAGAGGGGGGGTGGCTGGCTACACCTTC. Its translation is CASRGGVAGYTF. The genes are TRBV2 and TRBJ1-2; weak D call: TRBD1 (6 bases). V was shortened by 6 bases and J by 7 bases, with 12 bases between the two germline ends. The CDR3 length is 12 residues. In germline, CDR1 is SNHLY, CDR2 FYNNEI.

This chain uses TRBV7-9 with TRBJ2-1, with D hard to call. The germline V gene encodes CDR1 SEHNR and CDR2 FQNEAQ (reference sequence). The length of the CDR3 is 15 residues. Trimming removed 0 bases at V and 5 bases at J, with 11 bases between. CDR3 amino acids: CASSLARSSHNEQFF. CDR3 sequence (DNA): TGTGCCAGCAGCTTAGCGCGGAGTTCCCACAATGAGCAGTTCTTC.

The chain carries TRBV5-1 and TRBJ2-1; TRBD1 aligns across 9 bases. V shed 7 bases and J 5 bases; nucleotides not matched to a gene: 7. This CDR3 has 14 amino acids. Germline assignment: CDR1 SGHRS and CDR2 YFSETQ. CDR3 DNA sequence: TGCGCCAGCGCGGGACAGGGAGCTGACAATGAGCAGTTCTTC. Its translation is CASAGQGADNEQFF.

The chain recombines TRBV7-2 with TRBJ1-3; no clear D gene. The V end was cut by 5 bases, the J end by 3 bases, with 11 bases between. This CDR3 region has 14 residues. Germline V gives CDR1 SGHTA, CDR2 FQGNSA. The CDR3 DNA reads as TGTGCCAGCAGCCTATATAATGGTGGAAACACCATATATTTT. Its translation is CASSLYNGGNTIYF.

The V gene is TRBV2, the J gene TRBJ1-2; tentative D call: TRBD1 (6 bases). This CDR3 region has 13 residues. Trimming took 5 bases from V and 3 from J, leaving 10 bases between them. From germline, CDR1 is SNHLY and CDR2 FYNNEI. The CDR3: CASSIGQYYGYTF. CDR3 bases: TGTGCCAGCAGTATCGGACAGTACTATGGCTACACCTTC.

The rearrangement uses TRBV4-3 and TRBJ2-1; TRBD2 aligns across 8 bases. Germline loops: CDR1 LGHNA, CDR2 YSLEER. V was pared by 0 bases and J by 0 bases, with 4 bases of the junction left unmatched. The CDR3 consists of 17 residues. This CDR3 reads CASSQERAGASYNEQFF. Written as DNA, the CDR3 is TGCGCCAGCAGCCAAGAGAGAGCGGGAGCCTCCTACAATGAGCAGTTCTTC.

The J gene is TRBJ2-3, the V gene TRBV10-3, with 8 bases that match TRBD2. V was pared by 5 bases and J by 5 bases, with 18 bases of the junction left unmatched. Germline loops: CDR1 ENHRY, CDR2 SYGVKD. The CDR3 sequence is 18 residues long. In DNA form, the CDR3 reads TGTGCCATCAGTTTTTCGGCGGGAGGCCACATGACTGTAGATACGCAGTATTTT. This encodes CAISFSAGGHMTVDTQYF.

The genes are TRBV7-2 and TRBJ1-4, with D maybe TRBD1 (6 bases). CDR1 is SGHTA and CDR2 is FQGNSA in the germline V gene. This CDR3 comprises 15 residues. Trimming shortened V by 1 base and J by 10 bases, and 16 bases separated the two germline ends. CDR3 amino acids: CASSLGPRGDSKLFF. The CDR3, as DNA: TGTGCCAGCAGCTTAGGTCCCAGGGGAGACTCAAAACTGTTTTTT. Full variable domain (remainder filled in from reference TRBV7-2 and TRBJ1-4): GAGVSQSPSNKVTEKGKDVELRCDPISGHTALYWYRQSLGQGLEFLIYFQGNSAPDKSGLPSDRFSAERTGGSVSTLTIQRTQQEDSAVYLCASSLGPRGDSKLFFGSGTQLSVL.

The rearrangement links TRBV18 to TRBJ1-4; D perhaps matches TRBD1 (5 bases). With 4 bases removed from V and 6 bases from J, the gap between germline ends came to 18 bases. This CDR3 has 16 residues. Looked up from germline, CDR1 is KGHSH and CDR2 is LQKENI. Written as DNA, the CDR3 is TGTGCCAGCTCACTGACAATGGCCAGGGCTGATGAAAAACTGTTTTTT. Its translation: CASSLTMARADEKLFF.

The chain couples TRBV11-1 to TRBJ2-7; D unclear. With 4 bases removed from V and 2 bases from J, the gap between germline ends came to 15 bases. CDR1 is SGHAT, CDR2 FQDESV, per germline (reference sequence). The CDR3 covers 15 residues. DNA of the CDR3: TGTGCCAGCAGCTCGGTCAGCGTAGTAACCTACGAGCAGTACTTC. It encodes CASSSVSVVTYEQYF.

CDR3 in amino acids: CASSADTANTEAFF. In DNA, the CDR3 is TGTGCCAGCAGCGCCGACACGGCGAACACTGAAGCTTTCTTT. V is TRBV9 and J is TRBJ1-1, with no clear D. Trimming stripped 3 bases from V and 1 base from J, with 10 bases between. The germline V gene encodes CDR1 SGDLS and CDR2 YYNGEE. This CDR3 is built from 14 residues.

The chain joins TRBV5-4 to TRBJ1-1; 9 bases map to TRBD1. The CDR3 is made up of 14 amino acids. The V gene end was trimmed by 2 bases and the J gene end by 7 bases; junction bases not matched to a gene: 6. CDR1 is SGHNT and CDR2 is YYREEE in the germline V gene (reference sequence). The CDR3 DNA sequence: TGTGCCAGCAGCTTCGGACAGGGGCCGCTTGAAGCTTTCTTT. This codes for CASSFGQGPLEAFF.

This chain links TRBV28 with TRBJ1-2; D unclear. V gave up 5 bases and J gave up 8 bases, with 12 bases separating them. Germline assignment: CDR1 MDHEN and CDR2 SYDVKM. CDR3 size: 12 residues. The CDR3: CASSLLAEGYTF. The CDR3 DNA follows: TGTGCCAGCAGTCTCCTGGCGGAGGGCTACACCTTC.

This clone appeared a single time. The CDR3 nucleotides are TGTGCCAGCAGTTTGGGGAGGGATGGACGAGGGCAGCCCCAGCATTTT. Its translation is CASSLGRDGRGQPQHF. This chain connects TRBV28 to TRBJ1-5; no definite D call. The CDR3 runs 16 residues. Germline CDR1 and CDR2: MDHEN and SYDVKM. Trimming stripped 3 bases from V and 7 bases from J, with 19 bases between.

The V gene is TRBV27, the J gene TRBJ2-1; TRBD1 matches at 12 bases. V lost 3 bases and J lost 2; bases outside the gene matches: 2. Germline values: CDR1 MNHEY, CDR2 SMNVEV (reference sequence). This CDR3 spans 16 amino acids. CDR3 sequence reads: CASSLGTGGTYNEQFF. The CDR3, as DNA: TGTGCCAGCAGTTTGGGGACAGGGGGCACCTACAATGAGCAGTTCTTC.

Worth noting for this clone: This sample includes further DNA sequences coding for the same CDR3. This sequence joins TRBV18 and TRBJ1-1; 8 bases fit TRBD1. Germline V gene sequence: CDR1 KGHSH, CDR2 LQKENI. The ends lost 2 bases at V and 2 bases at J; junction bases unmatched: 1. CDR3 length: 14 residues. The CDR3 nucleotides are TGTGCCAGCTCACCAGACAGGGGAAACACTGAAGCTTTCTTT. Translation gives CASSPDRGNTEAFF.

The chain couples TRBV27 to TRBJ2-7; 8 bases agree with TRBD2. Germline assignment: CDR1 MNHEY and CDR2 SMNVEV (reference sequence). The CDR3 is 15 amino acids. V was clipped by 6 bases and J by 3 bases; unmatched bases: 10. The CDR3 coding sequence is TGTGCCAGCAGGTTTTCCAGCGGGGGAATCTACGAGCAGTACTTC. Its protein is CASRFSSGGIYEQYF.

This clone was detected only once. V and J are TRBV6-2 or TRBV6-3 and TRBJ2-7; 9 nucleotides align to TRBD1. The CDR3 totals 14 residues. Trimming at V came to 6 bases and at J to 3 bases, leaving 6 bases not matched to a gene. Germline CDR1 and CDR2: MNHEY and SVGEGT. CDR3 nucleotides: TGTGCCAGCAGACCTCCGGGACAGGGCTACGAGCAGTACTTC. Residues: CASRPPGQGYEQYF.